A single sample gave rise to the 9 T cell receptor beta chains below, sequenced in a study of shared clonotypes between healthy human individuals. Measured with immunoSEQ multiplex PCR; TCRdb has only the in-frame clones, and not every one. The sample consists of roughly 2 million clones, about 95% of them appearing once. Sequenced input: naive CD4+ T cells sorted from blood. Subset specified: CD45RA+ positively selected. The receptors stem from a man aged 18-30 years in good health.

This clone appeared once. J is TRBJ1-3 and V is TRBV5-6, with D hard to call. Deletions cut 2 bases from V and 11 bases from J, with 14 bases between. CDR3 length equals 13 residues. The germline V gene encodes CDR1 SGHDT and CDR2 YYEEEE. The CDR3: CASSFLPEGPIYF. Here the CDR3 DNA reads TGTGCCAGCAGCTTTCTCCCGGAGGGCCCCATATATTTT.

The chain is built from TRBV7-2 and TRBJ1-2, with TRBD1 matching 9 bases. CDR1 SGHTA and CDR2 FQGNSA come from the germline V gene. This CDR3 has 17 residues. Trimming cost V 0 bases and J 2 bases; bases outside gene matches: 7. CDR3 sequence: CASSLAGQGPLNYGYTF. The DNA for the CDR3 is TGTGCCAGCAGCTTAGCCGGACAGGGGCCTTTGAACTATGGCTACACCTTC.

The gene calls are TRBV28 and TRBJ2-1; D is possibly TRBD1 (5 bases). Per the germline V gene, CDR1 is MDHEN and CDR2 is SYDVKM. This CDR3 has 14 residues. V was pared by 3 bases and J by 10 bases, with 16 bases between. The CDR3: CASSFSTVLWEQFF. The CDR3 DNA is TGTGCCAGCAGTTTTTCGACAGTTTTGTGGGAGCAGTTCTTC.

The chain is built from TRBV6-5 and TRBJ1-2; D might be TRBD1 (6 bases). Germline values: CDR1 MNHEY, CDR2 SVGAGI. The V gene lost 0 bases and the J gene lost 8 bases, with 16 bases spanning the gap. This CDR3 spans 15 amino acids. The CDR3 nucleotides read TGTGCCAGCAGTTACTCGTCGGGCAGGGGCTACGGCTACACCTTC. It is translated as CASSYSSGRGYGYTF.

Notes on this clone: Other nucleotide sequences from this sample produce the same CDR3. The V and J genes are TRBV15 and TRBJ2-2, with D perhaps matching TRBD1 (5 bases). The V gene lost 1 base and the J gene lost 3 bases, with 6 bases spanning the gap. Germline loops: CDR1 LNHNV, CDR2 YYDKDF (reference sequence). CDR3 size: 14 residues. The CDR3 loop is CATSRGRDTGELFF. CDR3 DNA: TGTGCCACCAGCAGAGGCAGGGACACCGGGGAGCTGTTTTTT.

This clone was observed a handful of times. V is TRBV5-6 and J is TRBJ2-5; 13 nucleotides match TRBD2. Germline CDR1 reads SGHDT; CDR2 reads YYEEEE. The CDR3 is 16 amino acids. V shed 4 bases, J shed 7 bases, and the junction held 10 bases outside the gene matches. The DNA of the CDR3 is TGTGCCAGCAGCGGGACACTAGCGGGGGGGCCGGTGACCCAGTACTTC. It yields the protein CASSGTLAGGPVTQYF.

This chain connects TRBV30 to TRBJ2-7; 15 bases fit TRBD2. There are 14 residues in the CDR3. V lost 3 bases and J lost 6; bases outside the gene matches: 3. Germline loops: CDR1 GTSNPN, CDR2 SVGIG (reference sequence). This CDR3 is CAWSGLAGGREQYF. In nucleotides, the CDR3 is TGTGCCTGGAGCGGACTAGCGGGAGGGCGCGAGCAGTACTTC.

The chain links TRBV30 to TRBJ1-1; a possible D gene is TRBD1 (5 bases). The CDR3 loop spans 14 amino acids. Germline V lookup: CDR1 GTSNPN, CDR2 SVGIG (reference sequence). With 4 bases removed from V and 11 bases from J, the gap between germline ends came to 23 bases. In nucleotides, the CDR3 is TGTGCCTGGATCCTCCGGGACCCCCTCTACGCCGCTTTCTTT. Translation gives CAWILRDPLYAAFF.

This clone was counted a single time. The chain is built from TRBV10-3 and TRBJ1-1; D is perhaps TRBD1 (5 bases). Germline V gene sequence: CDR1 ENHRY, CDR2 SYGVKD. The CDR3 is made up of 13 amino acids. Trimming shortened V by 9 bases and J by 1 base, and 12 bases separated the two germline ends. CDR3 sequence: CAIGDGQNTEAFF. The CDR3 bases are TGTGCCATTGGGGACGGCCAGAACACTGAAGCTTTCTTT.